This T cell receptor beta chain was captured by sequencing in a study of PD-L1 blockade in urothelial cancer (dated by TCRdb to about 2017). Broadly, across the study: About 90% of the roughly 29 patients were identified as males with urothelial cancer of bladder origin, and a prior smoking history was reported by 18 of 29 patients. Patients had an ECOG performance status of 0 or 1 and had received between 0 and 3 prior chemotherapy regimens. Blood samples were analyzed at 3 weeks after treatment start (second dose) and at 6 weeks after treatment start. Blood samples yielded a median of about 150,000 T cells and tens of thousands of unique TCRs, with median clonality 0.080. Somatic, immune and clinical correlates of response to PD-L1 blockade with atezolizumab in urothelial cancer were the focus of an exploratory multi-omic analysis. Pretreatment tumor samples, along with matched peripheral blood collected serially before and after atezolizumab treatment, underwent TCR sequencing. Progression-free survival longer than 6 months counted as durable clinical benefit, and TCR features were additionally tested against both progression-free and overall survival. In the same patients who had TCR sequencing, pretreatment tumors also underwent whole exome sequencing and RNA sequencing. Durable clinical benefit was achieved by nine patients and was not achieved by 20 patients. Approximately 29 patients had pretreatment blood TCR-seq, some 24 had at least one posttreatment blood collection, and some 24 had tumor TCR-seq.

This clone was recorded a few times. Its antigen remains undetermined. No base quality values were provided; no much bigger clone lies one nucleotide off. The time point label here, explained by the study, means: pretreatment peripheral blood. The Qiagen DNeasy Blood extraction kit was used to purify genomic DNA from total PBMCs and tumor samples. Collected pretreatment and during treatment, PBMCs were isolated and stored as previously described. Synthetic TCR analog templates were spiked into each PCR to estimate absolute template abundance from read counts. The immunoSEQ assay was used to amplify TCRbeta CDR3 regions from genomic DNA with bias-controlled V and J gene primers. Sequencing of rearranged TCRbeta segments was done at approximately 20X coverage. The study's own analysis went as follows. Sequencing errors were corrected by clustering and CDR3s were annotated against IMGT to assign V, D and J genes. Downstream analyses used only productive TCRbeta rearrangements, leaving out any out-of-frame or stop-codon sequences. Clonality was computed as one minus Shannon entropy normalized by the log of the number of unique productive sequences. Clones differing between time points or between blood and tumor were identified using Fisher's exact test with Benjamini-Hochberg correction, with an adjusted p below 0.01 applied as the threshold. Here the immuneACCESS table is served through TCRdb, limited to in-frame sequences with V and J called. Missing clones are a known gap in these copies; in checked studies unresolved V genes cover under half, and the rest lacks a known reason. The DNA gave D and trimming, while V, J and clone size come from that table. The table for this sample lists about 45,000 clones; 70% to 90% of them were counted only once. Of the sample, roughly 25% is held by the ten largest clones.

Overall results and qualifications from the work: Greater expansion of tumor-associated TCR clones in peripheral blood 3 weeks after the start of treatment was observed in patients with durable benefit (n ≈ 22, p = 0.022). Small sample size (n ≈ 30) and many exploratory analyses mean the results are intended to be hypothesis-generating. A pretreatment peripheral blood TCR clonality below the median was linked to improved progression-free and overall survival.

The CDR3, from cysteine to phenylalanine, totals 17 residues. CDR3 DNA only is kept here, 51 bases in frame from base 1. V is cut by 0 bases and J by 11 bases, and the space between the germline ends is 23 bases. For CDR1 and CDR2, the germline V gene lists MGHRA and YSYEKL. The TCR was taken from a donor at least 40 years old with urothelial cancer. The chain joins TRBV4-1 to TRBJ2-1, with a tentative D gene TRBD2 over 5 matching bases. The specimen comprised PBMCs, sampled around atezolizumab (anti-PD-L1) treatment. The CDR3 in this case is CASSQDAGLRRGVKQFF. The DNA sequence reads TGCGCCAGCAGCCAAGATGCCGGGCTACGCCGGGGTGTTAAGCAGTTCTTC.